The 8 T cell receptor beta chains listed next were all sequenced from one sample in a study of blood T cell repertoires in COVID-19. The repertoire was sequenced with immunoSEQ multiplex PCR; TCRdb's copy has only in-frame clones and lacks some. Among over 250,000 clones listed, over 85% were seen once. The sequencing sample was made of PBMCs or T cells enriched from blood (not recorded which). The receptors were gathered from a man in his fifties or sixties who had recovered from COVID-19.

V gene TRBV5-6 combines with J gene TRBJ2-7, with 8 bases fitting TRBD2. The V gene end was trimmed by 4 bases and the J gene end by 3 bases; junction bases not matched to a gene: 12. Per the germline V gene, CDR1 is SGHDT and CDR2 is YYEEEE. The CDR3 totals 16 residues. This chain's CDR3 is CASSLTAGGTLYEQYF. CDR3 nucleotide sequence: TGTGCCAGCAGCCTCACGGCGGGGGGCACCCTCTACGAGCAGTACTTC.

The chain recombines TRBV19 with TRBJ2-1; a weak D match, TRBD2 (6 bases). Germline CDR1 and CDR2: LNHDA and SQIVND (reference sequence). The CDR3 has 17 residues. The V gene lost 5 bases and the J gene lost 4 bases, with 21 bases spanning the gap. CDR3 in amino acids: CASSPRRVGSQYNEQFF. DNA of the CDR3: TGTGCCAGTAGTCCACGGCGAGTCGGGAGCCAGTACAATGAGCAGTTCTTC.

This chain connects TRBV11-3 to TRBJ1-1; the D gene is possibly TRBD1 (6 bases). CDR1 and CDR2 from the germline V gene are SGHNT and YENEEA. The V gene lost 8 bases and the J gene lost 4 bases, with 26 bases spanning the gap. The CDR3 has 17 amino acids. In DNA, the CDR3 is TGTGCCAGCCGAGAGGACAGCTTCTACAGTGAAAGCACTGAAGCTTTCTTT. This translates into CASREDSFYSESTEAFF. The complete variable domain, with remaining parts taken from reference TRBV11-3 and TRBJ1-1, reads EAGVVQSPRYKIIEKKQPVAFWCNPISGHNTLYWYLQNLGQGPELLIRYENEEAVDDSQLPKDRFSAERLKGVDSTLKIQPAELGDSAVYLCASREDSFYSESTEAFFGQGTRLTVV.

This chain links TRBV6-5 with TRBJ1-2, with a tentative D call TRBD1 (5 bases). The ends were cut back, 11 bases at V and 6 bases at J, with 19 bases in the middle. The length of the CDR3 is 13 residues. From germline, CDR1 is MNHEY and CDR2 SVGAGI. The CDR3 sequence: CALNGGGIHGYTF. The CDR3 DNA reads as TGTGCCTTAAACGGGGGGGGAATCCATGGCTACACCTTC.

This chain connects TRBV9 to TRBJ1-5, with D possibly matching TRBD1 (6 bases). The CDR3 is 14 residues long. Germline loops: CDR1 SGDLS, CDR2 YYNGEE. V was pared by 3 bases and J by 6 bases, with 13 bases between. For the CDR3, the DNA is TGTGCCAGCAGCGCCAGGGGTGGGGGTCAGCCCCAGCATTTT. Translated: CASSARGGGQPQHF.

V and J are TRBV5-6 and TRBJ2-7; 9 bases map to TRBD2. V lost 4 bases and J lost 3; bases outside the gene matches: 5. The germline V gene has CDR1 SGHDT and CDR2 YYEEEE. The CDR3 spans 14 residues. The CDR3 reads CASSGGLALYEQYF. In DNA, the CDR3 is TGTGCCAGCAGCGGGGGACTAGCTCTCTACGAGCAGTACTTC.

V gene TRBV10-3 combines with J gene TRBJ2-2, with D possibly TRBD1 on 7 matching bases. This CDR3 contains 15 residues. Per the germline V gene, CDR1 is ENHRY and CDR2 is SYGVKD. Between the trimmed V and J ends, which lost 4 bases and 4 bases, there was a span of 13 bases. CDR3 in amino acids: CAISVRQGGTGELFF. DNA of the CDR3: TGTGCCATCAGTGTCCGACAGGGAGGCACCGGGGAGCTGTTTTTT.

The V and J genes are TRBV5-8 and TRBJ2-7; tentatively, D is TRBD2 (6 bases). The V gene lost 0 bases and the J gene lost 3 bases, with 10 bases spanning the gap. Germline CDR1 is SGHTS and CDR2 is YDEGEE. This CDR3 is built from 14 residues. For the CDR3, the DNA is TGTGCCAGCAGCTTGGTAGGGCGGGGCTACGAGCAGTACTTC. It is translated as CASSLVGRGYEQYF.